The T cell receptor (beta chain) under discussion was sequenced for a study of cytomegalovirus exposure and HLA in healthy donors. The primer mix had 60 Vbeta and 13 Jbeta primers. The protocol was immunoSEQ multiplex PCR, while the TCRdb copy is restricted to in-frame clones and leaves out a portion. The table records 150,000 to 200,000 clones, about four fifths of them present only once. General study results and limits: Analysis performed later showed TCR beta chains linked to HLA being more clonally expanded than equally common others.

V dropped 5 bases and J dropped 4 bases, with 16 bases sitting between them. The CDR3 totals 15 residues. Germline CDR1 reads PRHDT; CDR2 reads FYEKMQ (reference sequence). About this clone itself: Its antigen is unidentified.

The sample taken for sequencing was PBMCs. The chain recombines TRBV13 with TRBJ2-3; tentative D call: TRBD2 (6 bases). The sequence came from a woman aged 50 to 65 in good health and CMV-seronegative. The CDR3 coding sequence is TGTGCCAGCAGCGTTTCTACGGGACTCTCAGATACGCAGTATTTT. The encoded protein is CASSVSTGLSDTQYF. The whole variable domain, filled in from reference TRBV13 and TRBJ2-3, reads AAGVIQSPRHLIKEKRETATLKCYPIPRHDTVYWYQQGPGQDPQFLISFYEKMQSDKGSIPDRFSAQQFSDYHSELNMSSLELGDSALYFCASSVSTGLSDTQYFGPGTRLTVL.